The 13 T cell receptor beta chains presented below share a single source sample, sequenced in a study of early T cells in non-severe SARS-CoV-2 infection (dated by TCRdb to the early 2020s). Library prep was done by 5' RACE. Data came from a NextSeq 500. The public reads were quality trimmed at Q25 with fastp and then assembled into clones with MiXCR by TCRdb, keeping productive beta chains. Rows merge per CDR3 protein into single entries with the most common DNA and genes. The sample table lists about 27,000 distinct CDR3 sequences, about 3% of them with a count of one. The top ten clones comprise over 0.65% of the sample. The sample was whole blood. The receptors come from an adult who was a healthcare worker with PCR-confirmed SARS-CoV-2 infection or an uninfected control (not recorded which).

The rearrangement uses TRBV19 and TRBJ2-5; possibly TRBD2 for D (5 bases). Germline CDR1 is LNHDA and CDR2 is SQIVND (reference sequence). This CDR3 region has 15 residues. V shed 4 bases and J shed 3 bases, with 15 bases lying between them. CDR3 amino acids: CASSNHGVQEETQYF. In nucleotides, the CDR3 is TGTGCCAGTAGTAACCACGGGGTTCAGGAAGAGACCCAGTACTTC.

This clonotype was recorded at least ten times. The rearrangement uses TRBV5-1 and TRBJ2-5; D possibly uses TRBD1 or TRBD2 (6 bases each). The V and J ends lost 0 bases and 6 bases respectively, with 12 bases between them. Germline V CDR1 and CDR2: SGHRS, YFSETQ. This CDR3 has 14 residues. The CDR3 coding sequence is TGCGCCAGCAGCTTGGCCGGGGGCTCGCAGACCCAGTACTTC. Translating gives CASSLAGGSQTQYF.

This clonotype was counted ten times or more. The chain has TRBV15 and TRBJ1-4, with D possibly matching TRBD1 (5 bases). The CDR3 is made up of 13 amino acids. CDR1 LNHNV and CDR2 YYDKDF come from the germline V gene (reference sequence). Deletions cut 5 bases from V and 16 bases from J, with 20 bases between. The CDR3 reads CATSSAMGRIQFF. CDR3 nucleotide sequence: TGTGCCACCAGCTCGGCCATGGGGCGAATCCAGTTTTTT.

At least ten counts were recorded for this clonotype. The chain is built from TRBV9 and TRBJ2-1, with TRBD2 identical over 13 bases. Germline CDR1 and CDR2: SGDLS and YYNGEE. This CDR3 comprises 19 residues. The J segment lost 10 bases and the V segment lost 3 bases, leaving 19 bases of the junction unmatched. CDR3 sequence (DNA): TGTGCCAGCAGCGCCGCGGGGACTAGCGGGGCGAACCTTAGGGAAGAGCAGTTCTTC. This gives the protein CASSAAGTSGANLREEQFF. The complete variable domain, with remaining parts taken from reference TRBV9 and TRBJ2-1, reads DSGVTQTPKHLITATGQRVTLRCSPRSGDLSVYWYQQSLDQGLQFLIQYYNGEERAKGNILERFSAQQFPDLHSELNLSSLELGDSALYFCASSAAGTSGANLREEQFFGPGTRLTVL.

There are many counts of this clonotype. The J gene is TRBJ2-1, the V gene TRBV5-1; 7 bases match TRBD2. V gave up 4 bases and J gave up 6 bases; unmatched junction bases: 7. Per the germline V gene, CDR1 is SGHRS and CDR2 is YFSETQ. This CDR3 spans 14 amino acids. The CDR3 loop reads CASSQRGGGNEQFF. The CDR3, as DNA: TGCGCCAGCAGCCAGCGGGGAGGAGGCAATGAGCAGTTCTTC.

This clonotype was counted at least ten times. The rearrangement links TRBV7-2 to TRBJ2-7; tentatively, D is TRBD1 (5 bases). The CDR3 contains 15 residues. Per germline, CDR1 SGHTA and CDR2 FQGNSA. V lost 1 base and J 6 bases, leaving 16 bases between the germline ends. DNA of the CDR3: TGTGCCAGCAGCTTAGACCCCCCAGGGATAGGCGAGCAGTACGTC. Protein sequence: CASSLDPPGIGEQYV.

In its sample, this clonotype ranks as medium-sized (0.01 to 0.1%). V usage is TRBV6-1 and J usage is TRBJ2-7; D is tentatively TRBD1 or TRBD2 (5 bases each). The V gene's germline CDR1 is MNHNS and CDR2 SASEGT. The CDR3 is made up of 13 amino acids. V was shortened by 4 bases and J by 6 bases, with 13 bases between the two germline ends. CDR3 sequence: CASSAPGTAEQYV. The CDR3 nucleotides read TGTGCCAGCAGTGCTCCAGGGACGGCCGAGCAGTACGTC.

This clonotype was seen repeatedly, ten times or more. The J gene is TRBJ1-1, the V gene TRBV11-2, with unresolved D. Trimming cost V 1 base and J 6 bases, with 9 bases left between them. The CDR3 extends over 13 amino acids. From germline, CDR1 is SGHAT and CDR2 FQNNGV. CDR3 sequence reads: CASSLGGFAEAFF. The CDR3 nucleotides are TGTGCCAGCAGCTTAGGCGGGTTCGCTGAAGCTTTCTTT. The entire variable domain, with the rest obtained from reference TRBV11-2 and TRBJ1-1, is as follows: EAGVAQSPRYKIIEKRQSVAFWCNPISGHATLYWYQQILGQGPKLLIQFQNNGVVDDSQLPKDRFSAERLKGVDSTLKIQPAKLEDSAVYLCASSLGGFAEAFFGQGTRLTVV.

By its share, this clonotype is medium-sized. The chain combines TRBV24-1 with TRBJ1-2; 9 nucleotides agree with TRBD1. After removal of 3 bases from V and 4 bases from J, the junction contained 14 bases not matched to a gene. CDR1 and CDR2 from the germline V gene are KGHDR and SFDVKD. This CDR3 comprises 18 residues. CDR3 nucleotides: TGTGCCACCAGTGATACTCCGGGACAGGGCTCTTCGGGCTATGGCTACACCTTC. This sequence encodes CATSDTPGQGSSGYGYTF.

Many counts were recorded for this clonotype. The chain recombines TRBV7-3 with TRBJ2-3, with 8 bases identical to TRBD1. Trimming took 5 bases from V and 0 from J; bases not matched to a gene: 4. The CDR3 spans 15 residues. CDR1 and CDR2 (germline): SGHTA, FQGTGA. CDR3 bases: TGTGCCAGCAGCCCAAGACAGGGGAGCACAGATACGCAGTATTTT. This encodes CASSPRQGSTDTQYF.

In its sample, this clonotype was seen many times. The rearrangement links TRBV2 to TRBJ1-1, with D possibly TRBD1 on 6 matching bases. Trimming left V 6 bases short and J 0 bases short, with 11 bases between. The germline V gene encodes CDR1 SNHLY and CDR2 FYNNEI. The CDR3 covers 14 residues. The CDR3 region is CASSRTGMNTEAFF. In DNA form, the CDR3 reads TGTGCCAGCAGCCGAACAGGGATGAACACTGAAGCTTTCTTT.

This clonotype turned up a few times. The CDR3 coding sequence is TGTGCCAGCAGTGTAGGACAGTTGAACACTGAAGCTTTCTTT. It is translated as CASSVGQLNTEAFF. V is TRBV27 and J is TRBJ1-1; a weak D match, TRBD1 (6 bases). V was trimmed by 5 bases and J by 0 bases, leaving 10 bases between them. Germline-derived CDR1 and CDR2 are MNHEY and SMNVEV (reference sequence). There are 14 residues in the CDR3.

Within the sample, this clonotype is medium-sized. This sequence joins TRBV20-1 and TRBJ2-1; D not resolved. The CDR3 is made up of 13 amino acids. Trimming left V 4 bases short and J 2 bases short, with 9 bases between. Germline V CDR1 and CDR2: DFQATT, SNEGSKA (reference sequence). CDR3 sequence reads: CSAKAQTYNEQFF. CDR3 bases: TGCAGTGCTAAAGCGCAGACCTACAATGAGCAGTTCTTC.